The 6 T cell receptor beta chains reported below all come from one sample, sequenced in a study of cytomegalovirus exposure and HLA in healthy donors (dated by TCRdb to 2017 to 2019). Libraries were built with the immunoSEQ multiplex PCR assay. The multiplex PCR relied on a mix of 60 forward primers for TCR Vbeta segments and 13 reverse primers for TCR Jbeta segments. Here the immuneACCESS table is served through TCRdb, limited to in-frame sequences with V and J called. Missing clones are a known gap in these copies; in checked studies unresolved V genes cover under half, and the rest lacks a known reason. The sample includes 150,000 to 200,000 clones, with roughly 80% observed a single time. Clones ranked in the top ten supply 6.3% of the sample. The sequenced material came from PBMCs. The receptors originated from a man aged 35 to 55 in good health and CMV-seropositive.

The V call is TRBV7-8, the J call TRBJ1-5; D unresolved. V lost 5 bases to trimming and J lost 5 bases, with 16 bases between them. The CDR3 is made up of 15 amino acids. Germline assignment: CDR1 SGHVS and CDR2 FQNEAQ. The CDR3 nucleotides read TGTGCCAGCAGCCGGCGCGGAGGTTCGGATCAGCCCCAGCATTTT. This encodes CASSRRGGSDQPQHF. Supplemented by reference TRBV7-8 and TRBJ1-5, the full variable domain reads GAGVSQSPRYKVAKRGQDVALRCDPISGHVSLFWYQQALGQGPEFLTYFQNEAQLDKSGLPSDRFFAERPEGSVSTLKIQRTQQEDSAVYLCASSRRGGSDQPQHFGDGTRLSIL.

This chain uses TRBV28 with TRBJ1-5; maybe TRBD1 (5 bases). This CDR3 has 14 residues. The V end was cut by 3 bases, the J end by 4 bases, with 10 bases between. CDR1 is MDHEN, CDR2 SYDVKM, per germline. The CDR3 reads CASSLPTVNQPQHF. As DNA, the CDR3 is TGTGCCAGCAGTTTGCCGACAGTTAATCAGCCCCAGCATTTT. Full variable domain (remainder filled in from reference TRBV28 and TRBJ1-5): DVKVTQSSRYLVKRTGEKVFLECVQDMDHENMFWYRQDPGLGLRLIYFSYDVKMKEKGDIPEGYSVSREKKERFSLILESASTNQTSMYLCASSLPTVNQPQHFGDGTRLSIL.

In this sample, this clone turned up a few times. V gene TRBV27 combines with J gene TRBJ1-2; tentatively, D is TRBD1 (6 bases). This CDR3 spans 13 amino acids. V dropped 3 bases and J dropped 2 bases, with 7 bases sitting between them. Per the germline V gene, CDR1 is MNHEY and CDR2 is SMNVEV (reference sequence). CDR3 in amino acids: CASSFGQNYGYTF. The CDR3 bases are TGTGCCAGCAGTTTCGGACAGAACTATGGCTACACCTTC.

The chain combines TRBV12-5 with TRBJ2-4; tentative D call: TRBD1 (6 bases). The V end lost 1 base, the J end lost 9 bases, and 16 bases lay between the germline ends. In germline, CDR1 is LGHNT, CDR2 FRNRAP. This CDR3 comprises 15 residues. CDR3 DNA: TGTGCTAGTGGTTTGGCTTTACAGGGCAGGTGCATTCAGTACTTC. Translating gives CASGLALQGRCIQYF.

This chain links TRBV7-9 with TRBJ1-1; TRBD1 matches at 7 bases. The ends lost 0 bases at V and 0 bases at J; junction bases unmatched: 1. The CDR3 spans 15 residues. Germline CDR1 is SEHNR and CDR2 is FQNEAQ (reference sequence). DNA of the CDR3: TGTGCCAGCAGCTTAGCAACAGGGGTGAACACTGAAGCTTTCTTT. Translating gives CASSLATGVNTEAFF.

This chain uses TRBV5-1 with TRBJ1-4, with 11 bases lining up with TRBD1. The CDR3 is 13 residues long. Germline trimming cut 0 bases from V and 11 bases from J; bases unmatched to any gene: 0. Germline V gene data show CDR1 as SGHRS and CDR2 as YFSETQ. The DNA of the CDR3 is TGCGCCAGCAGCTTGGGGACAGGGGGCAAACTGTTTTTT. Translated, it gives CASSLGTGGKLFF.